This T cell receptor beta chain was sequenced for a study of T cell repertoires in cytomegalovirus infection. About the study: Recently identified HLA-C-restricted CMV epitopes and well-studied HLA-B-restricted CMV epitopes were used by the study. Public signatures in TCR beta pointed to CMV infection and matching HLA type.

TCRdb reprocessed the reads with MiXCR, giving one entry per CDR3 protein. The repertoire has fewer than 1,000,000 distinct CDR3 sequences, about a third of them found once; the top ten carry over 11%. This clonotype was detected a few times. What it recognizes is unknown. Regarding the study as a whole: The ex vivo response was dominated by HLA-C-restricted CMV-specific TCR beta clonotypes.

Germline V gene data show CDR1 as SGHVS and CDR2 as FQNEAQ. The CDR3 contains 12 residues. V was clipped by 5 bases and J by 8 bases, with 9 bases between them. The specimen comprised cultured CD8+ T cells from PBMCs, sampled from culture after CMV antigen stimulation. The TCR sequence derives from a human donor in good health (CMV status not recorded). Some clones in this sample may be carry-over from other donors' samples. The rearrangement joins TRBV7-8 to TRBJ1-4; D call uncertain. CDR3 in amino acids: CASSQGSEKLFF. Here the CDR3 DNA reads TGTGCCAGCAGCCAAGGGTCCGAAAAACTGTTTTTT.